This TCR beta chain was identified during a study of blood T cells in healthy people across ages. Findings and limits, study-wide: Estimates of total diversity, which came from one million sequenced T cells, were considered to be underestimates.

Using a J-beta primer mix together with a sample-barcoded 5' primer, a second PCR was run for roughly 7 to 11 cycles. A 12-random-nucleotide template-switch adaptor tagged each cDNA molecule. Via MiXCR, TCRdb re-called the 5' RACE reads, giving one row per CDR3 protein. The sample contains roughly 680,000 distinct CDR3 sequences, over 40% of which appear only once. CDR1 is SNHLY, CDR2 FYNNEI, per germline. The CDR3 consists of 12 residues. With 3 bases removed from V and 7 bases from J, the gap between germline ends came to 8 bases. This clonotype was seen just once. Its specificity is unknown. The rearrangement joins TRBV2 to TRBJ2-3; no clear D. This receptor was obtained from a woman aged 80 or over in good health. Sequencing input: blood. The CDR3: CASSDSEHTQYF. CDR3 bases: TGTGCCAGCAGTGATTCGGAGCATACGCAGTATTTT.